A single sample gave rise to the 30 T cell receptor beta chains below, sequenced in a study of blood T cells in healthy people across ages. PCR was performed a second time for 7 to 11 cycles using a sample-barcoded 5' primer and a J-beta primer mix. TCRdb reanalysed the 5' RACE reads using MiXCR and keeps one entry per CDR3 protein. The data hold around 1,900,000 distinct CDR3 sequences, with 30% to 40% observed a single time. Sample: blood. The receptors originated from a human donor in good health.

The rearrangement joins TRBV7-2 to TRBJ2-3, with D possibly TRBD2 on 7 matching bases. The germline V gene encodes CDR1 SGHTA and CDR2 FQGNSA. V was cut by 1 base and J by 12 bases, with 20 bases left in between. This CDR3 is 15 amino acids long. The CDR3 reads CASSLGGGADETQYF. CDR3 DNA sequence: TGTGCCAGCAGCTTAGGTGGGGGGGCAGATGAGACCCAGTATTTT.

This clonotype turned up a few times. The chain joins TRBV5-1 to TRBJ2-6; no definite D call. Trimming pared 6 bases from V and 0 bases from J, leaving 16 bases between. Germline V gene sequence: CDR1 SGHRS, CDR2 YFSETQ. The CDR3 runs 17 residues. The CDR3 DNA follows: TGCGCCAGCACTGCGGCACCATCCAGCTCTGGGGCCAACGTCCTGACTTTC. Its translation: CASTAAPSSSGANVLTF.

As regards this clonotype: One end of the junction is discordant with germline, which a read error may explain. CDR3 DNA sequence: TGTGCCAGCAATGAGGGATTAAGCTCCTACAATGTGCAGTTCTTC. Its protein is CASNEGLSSYNVQFF. V is TRBV28 and J is TRBJ2-1, with D possibly matching TRBD2 (5 bases). This CDR3 contains 15 residues. CDR1 is MDHEN and CDR2 is SYDVKM in the germline V gene.

The chain has TRBV28 and TRBJ1-5, with TRBD1 matching over 9 bases. Germline CDR1 is MDHEN and CDR2 is SYDVKM. The V segment lost 3 bases and the J segment 5 bases; nucleotides outside the gene matches: 14. CDR3 length: 18 residues. The CDR3 DNA sequence: TGTGCCAGCAGTTTTAGGGACAGGGCACTAACACTTTATCAGCCCCAGCATTTT. Protein sequence: CASSFRDRALTLYQPQHF. Filled out from reference TRBV28 and TRBJ1-5, the complete variable domain reads DVKVTQSSRYLVKRTGEKVFLECVQDMDHENMFWYRQDPGLGLRLIYFSYDVKMKEKGDIPEGYSVSREKKERFSLILESASTNQTSMYLCASSFRDRALTLYQPQHFGDGTRLSIL.

The chain's CDR3 is CASSYSRQGYNEQFF. The DNA for the CDR3 is TGTGCCAGCAGTTACTCGCGACAGGGGTACAATGAGCAGTTCTTC. The chain employs TRBV6-5 and TRBJ2-1; 8 positions agree with TRBD1. The CDR3 runs to 15 residues. The V gene's germline CDR1 is MNHEY and CDR2 SVGAGI. J was trimmed by 4 bases and V by 0 bases; bases with no gene match: 2.

The V call is TRBV2, the J call TRBJ2-3; D is possibly TRBD1 or TRBD2 (6 bases each). V was shortened by 3 bases and J by 4 bases, with 11 bases between the two germline ends. Looked up from germline, CDR1 is SNHLY and CDR2 is FYNNEI. The CDR3 extends over 14 amino acids. The DNA of the CDR3 is TGTGCCAGCAGTGACCCAGGGGAGGCAGATACGCAGTATTTT. It codes for CASSDPGEADTQYF.

This clonotype was observed a handful of times. J is TRBJ2-3 and V is TRBV5-6; TRBD2 is a possible D gene (5 bases). Germline CDR1 reads SGHDT; CDR2 reads YYEEEE. The CDR3 runs 13 residues. Trimming shortened V by 4 bases and J by 5 bases, and 11 bases separated the two germline ends. The CDR3 here is CASSNIGEDTQYF. The CDR3, as DNA: TGTGCCAGCAGCAATATCGGGGAAGATACGCAGTATTTT.

The rearrangement joins TRBV12-3 or TRBV12-4 to TRBJ2-5; 7 bases agree with TRBD2. V gave up 6 bases and J gave up 5 bases; unmatched junction bases: 6. This CDR3 spans 13 amino acids. This chain's CDR3 is CASRAGVEETQYF. The CDR3 coding sequence is TGTGCCAGCAGGGCGGGAGTCGAGGAGACCCAGTACTTC.

This clonotype was counted a few times. The V gene is TRBV29-1, the J gene TRBJ1-6; 9 nucleotides line up with TRBD1. The CDR3 sequence is 13 residues long. CDR1 and CDR2 (germline): SQVTM, ANQGSEA. Losses at the gene ends were 4 bases for V and 7 bases for J; bases not matched to a gene: 2. CDR3 DNA sequence: TGCAGCGTTGGGGACAGGGTAAATTCACCCCTCCACTTT. It yields the protein CSVGDRVNSPLHF.

J is TRBJ2-1 and V is TRBV7-9; 10 nucleotides line up with TRBD2. In germline, CDR1 is SEHNR, CDR2 FQNEAQ (reference sequence). CDR3 length equals 17 residues. Trimming removed 1 base from V and 0 bases from J; junction bases left unmatched: 3. CDR3 bases: TGTGCCAGCAGCTTAGTAGCGGGGGGCCTCTCCTACAATGAGCAGTTCTTC. Encoded protein: CASSLVAGGLSYNEQFF.

This clonotype has more than one count but fewer than ten. The V call is TRBV7-2, the J call TRBJ1-2; D is undetermined. Germline CDR1 SGHTA, CDR2 FQGNSA. The V and J ends lost 5 bases and 8 bases respectively, with 12 bases between them. The CDR3 extends over 12 amino acids. The CDR3 here is CASSDSLGGYTF. The CDR3 DNA follows: TGTGCCAGCAGCGACTCTTTAGGGGGCTACACCTTC. Together with reference TRBV7-2 and TRBJ1-2, the CDR3 gives the full variable domain: GAGVSQSPSNKVTEKGKDVELRCDPISGHTALYWYRQSLGQGLEFLIYFQGNSAPDKSGLPSDRFSAERTGGSVSTLTIQRTQQEDSAVYLCASSDSLGGYTFGSGTRLTVV.

Many counts were recorded for this clonotype. The gene calls are TRBV6-1 and TRBJ2-7; D remains ambiguous. V lost 10 bases, J lost 5 bases, and 12 bases lay in between. The CDR3 sequence is 11 residues long. Germline V gene lookup returns CDR1 MNHNS and CDR2 SASEGT. The CDR3 region is CATSNWNEQYF. In nucleotides, the CDR3 is TGTGCCACCTCCAATTGGAACGAGCAGTACTTC.

This clonotype has just a few counts. The V call is TRBV29-1, the J call TRBJ2-5; D is possibly TRBD1 (6 bases). Trimming removed 7 bases from V and 5 bases from J, with 23 bases in between. This CDR3 spans 15 amino acids. CDR1 and CDR2 from the germline V gene are SQVTM and ANQGSEA. This CDR3 reads CSAQGALPQGETQYF. The CDR3 region has the DNA TGCAGCGCCCAAGGGGCACTCCCTCAGGGGGAGACCCAGTACTTC.

The V and J genes are TRBV5-5 and TRBJ2-3; TRBD2 matches 8 bases. Germline trimming cut 6 bases from V and 0 bases from J; bases unmatched to any gene: 6. Germline V gene data show CDR1 as SGHKS and CDR2 as YYEKEE (reference sequence). The CDR3 length is 15 residues. The chain's CDR3 is CASNSGGASTDTQYF. CDR3 DNA sequence: TGTGCCAGCAACTCGGGGGGGGCTAGCACAGATACGCAGTATTTT.

At least ten counts were recorded for this clonotype. The chain recombines TRBV10-3 with TRBJ2-3; TRBD2 agrees at 9 bases. This CDR3 has 16 residues. The junction had 7 bases not matched to a gene; V was cut back by 4 bases and J by 2 bases. Germline V CDR1 and CDR2: ENHRY, SYGVKD. Here the CDR3 reads CAISGDSGGVTDTQYF. DNA of the CDR3: TGTGCCATCAGTGGGGATAGCGGGGGAGTCACAGATACGCAGTATTTT.

The chain carries TRBV14 and TRBJ2-3; D is perhaps TRBD2 (5 bases). This CDR3 spans 15 amino acids. V was clipped by 1 base and J by 4 bases, with 12 bases between them. Germline CDR1 is SGHDN and CDR2 is FVKESK. CDR3 nucleotide sequence: TGTGCCAGCAGCCAAGTGGGAGCAGGCTCAGATACGCAGTATTTT. This encodes CASSQVGAGSDTQYF.

V gene TRBV10-3 combines with J gene TRBJ1-2, with D possibly being TRBD1 (6 bases). The V and J ends lost 2 bases and 4 bases respectively, with 14 bases between them. The germline CDR1 and CDR2 sequences are ENHRY and SYGVKD. The CDR3 covers 15 residues. The CDR3 region has the DNA TGTGCCATCAGTGAGCCCCCGGACAGCCTCTATGGCTACACCTTC. As protein: CAISEPPDSLYGYTF.

This clonotype was observed a few times. The chain carries TRBV5-1 and TRBJ2-7; TRBD2 aligns across 10 bases. The germline gives CDR1 SGHRS, CDR2 YFSETQ. Germline trimming cut 6 bases from V and 6 bases from J; bases unmatched to any gene: 12. CDR3 length: 15 residues. The CDR3 DNA is TGCGCCAGCATGGAAGCGGGGGGGCCGAGAGGCGAGCAGTACTTC. Translating it yields CASMEAGGPRGEQYF. Filled out from reference TRBV5-1 and TRBJ2-7, the complete variable domain reads KAGVTQTPRYLIKTRGQQVTLSCSPISGHRSVSWYQQTPGQGLQFLFEYFSETQRNKGNFPGRFSGRQFSNSRSEMNVSTLELGDSALYLCASMEAGGPRGEQYFGPGTRLTVT.

This clonotype has a handful of counts. The chain combines TRBV4-3 with TRBJ2-1, with a tentative D call TRBD2 (6 bases). Germline CDR1 and CDR2: LGHNA and YSLEER. The CDR3 is 17 residues long. V was clipped by 0 bases and J by 0 bases, with 12 bases between them. The chain's CDR3 is CASSQDPPGGSYNEQFF. The DNA for the CDR3 is TGCGCCAGCAGCCAAGATCCCCCCGGGGGCTCCTACAATGAGCAGTTCTTC.

The rearrangement uses TRBV6-5 and TRBJ2-1, with 16 bases that match TRBD2. The CDR3 covers 16 residues. The V segment lost 6 bases and the J segment 7 bases; nucleotides outside the gene matches: 6. Germline V CDR1 and CDR2: MNHEY, SVGAGI. CDR3 sequence reads: CASSPGTSGGANEQFF. CDR3 coding DNA: TGTGCCAGCAGCCCCGGGACTAGCGGGGGGGCAAATGAGCAGTTCTTC.

This rearrangement joins TRBV4-2 to TRBJ2-3; maybe TRBD2 (5 bases). The CDR3 has 17 residues. V was shortened by 1 base and J by 4 bases, with 18 bases between the two germline ends. CDR1 and CDR2 (germline): LGHNA, YNFKEQ. The CDR3 coding sequence is TGTGCCAGCAGCCAAGTAGAAGGCCCTGGGAGAGCAGATACGCAGTATTTT. Amino acids: CASSQVEGPGRADTQYF.

This clonotype was counted a few times. This rearrangement joins TRBV20-1 to TRBJ2-5, with 9 bases identical to TRBD2. In germline, CDR1 is DFQATT, CDR2 SNEGSKA (reference sequence). The ends lost 0 bases at V and 5 bases at J; junction bases unmatched: 7. The CDR3 sequence is 15 residues long. The CDR3 sequence: CSARDSRTSEETQYF. The CDR3 DNA reads TGCAGTGCTAGAGACTCGCGGACTAGCGAGGAGACCCAGTACTTC.

This chain connects TRBV27 to TRBJ2-7; 8 bases map to TRBD1. The V gene end was trimmed by 3 bases and the J gene end by 6 bases; junction bases not matched to a gene: 7. Germline values: CDR1 MNHEY, CDR2 SMNVEV (reference sequence). This CDR3 contains 14 residues. The CDR3 region has the DNA TGTGCCAGCAGTTTCGAGGGGACAGGAGCCGAGCAGTACTTC. This translates into CASSFEGTGAEQYF.

This clonotype was seen a few times. The rearrangement links TRBV6-5 to TRBJ2-3; maybe TRBD2 (6 bases). The V gene's germline CDR1 is MNHEY and CDR2 SVGAGI. The CDR3 loop spans 13 amino acids. V was shortened by 8 bases and J by 2 bases, with 11 bases between the two germline ends. The CDR3 protein is CASAGLSTDTQYF. CDR3 in DNA: TGTGCCAGCGCGGGACTCTCCACAGATACGCAGTATTTT.

In its sample, this clonotype was seen once. V usage is TRBV2 and J usage is TRBJ2-5; D ambiguous. The CDR3 is 14 amino acids. V lost 7 bases and J 1 base, leaving 13 bases between the germline ends. Germline loops: CDR1 SNHLY, CDR2 FYNNEI. The CDR3: CASTAENVQETQYF. The CDR3, as DNA: TGTGCCAGCACAGCAGAGAACGTCCAAGAGACCCAGTACTTC.

The chain has TRBV4-3 and TRBJ1-3, with D possibly matching TRBD1 (6 bases). The CDR3 consists of 16 residues. From germline, CDR1 is LGHNA and CDR2 YSLEER. The V and J ends lost 4 bases and 0 bases respectively, with 13 bases between them. Here the CDR3 DNA reads TGCGCCAGCAGCCTTCGACAGGACAACTCTGGAAACACCATATATTTT. As protein: CASSLRQDNSGNTIYF.

V gene TRBV15 combines with J gene TRBJ2-1; TRBD1 might be the D (5 bases). Per germline, CDR1 LNHNV and CDR2 YYDKDF (reference sequence). This CDR3 is 13 amino acids long. With 0 bases removed from V and 10 bases from J, the gap between germline ends came to 10 bases. The CDR3 sequence: CATSREAYREQFF. The CDR3 nucleotides are TGTGCCACCAGCAGAGAGGCTTACAGGGAGCAGTTCTTC.

The chain's CDR3 is CASSLIGRRGNTIYF. The CDR3 DNA sequence: TGTGCCAGCAGCCTCATCGGACGGAGGGGAAACACCATATATTTT. J is TRBJ1-3 and V is TRBV7-2; D gene uncertain. Germline V gene lookup returns CDR1 SGHTA and CDR2 FQGNSA. The CDR3 has 15 residues. Trimming shortened V by 5 bases and J by 4 bases, and 15 bases separated the two germline ends.

The rearrangement joins TRBV12-3 or TRBV12-4 to TRBJ2-2, with 7 bases matching TRBD2. J lost 6 bases, V lost 3 bases, and 7 bases had no gene match. CDR3 size: 15 residues. The CDR3 DNA follows: TGTGCCAGCAGTTTCGCTAGCGGTGCCCCCGGGGAGCTGTTTTTT. Amino acids: CASSFASGAPGELFF.

Points on this clonotype: A junction boundary mismatches the germline segment, possibly from a read error. The chain is built from TRBV7-2 and TRBJ2-5; 12 bases match TRBD2. This CDR3 is 16 amino acids long. Germline V lookup: CDR1 SGHTA, CDR2 FQGNSA. CDR3: CASGLTSGGVGETQYF. Here the CDR3 DNA reads TGTGCCAGCGGCTTGACTAGCGGGGGAGTGGGGGAGACCCAGTACTTC.